The TCR beta chain described here comes from a study of blood T cell repertoires in COVID-19. CDR1 and CDR2 from the germline V gene are SNHLY and FYNNEI. Trimming at V came to 6 bases and at J to 8 bases, leaving 15 bases not matched to a gene. CDR3 length: 15 amino acids. Here immunoSEQ multiplex PCR was the method, and the copy in TCRdb shows in-frame clones only, minus some. The data show tens of thousands of clones, with 65% to 85% seen just once and around 6.3% held by the top ten. Sequencing was carried out using peripheral blood. This chain links TRBV2 with TRBJ1-1; 7 bases agree with TRBD1. This TCR came from a human donor in a cohort sampled during active COVID-19. The CDR3 region has the DNA TGTGCCAGCAGCGATGGGGTGGCAGGGGGAGAGGAAGCTTTCTTT. Translation gives CASSDGVAGGEEAFF. The whole variable domain, remainder taken from reference TRBV2 and TRBJ1-1, is EPEVTQTPSHQVTQMGQEVILRCVPISNHLYFYWYRQILGQKVEFLVSFYNNEISEKSEIFDDQFSVERPDGSNFTLKIRSTKLEDSAMYFCASSDGVAGGEEAFFGQGTRLTVV.